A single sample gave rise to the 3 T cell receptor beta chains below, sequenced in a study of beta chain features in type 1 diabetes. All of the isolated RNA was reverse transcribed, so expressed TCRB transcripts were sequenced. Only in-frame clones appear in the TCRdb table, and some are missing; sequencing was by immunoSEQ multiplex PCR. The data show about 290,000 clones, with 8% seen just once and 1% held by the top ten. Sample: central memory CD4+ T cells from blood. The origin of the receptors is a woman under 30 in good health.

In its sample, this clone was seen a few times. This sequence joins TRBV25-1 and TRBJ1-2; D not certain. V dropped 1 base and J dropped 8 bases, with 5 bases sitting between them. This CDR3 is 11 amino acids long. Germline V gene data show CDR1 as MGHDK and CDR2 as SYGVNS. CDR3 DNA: TGTGCCAGCAGTGAATTGACGGGCTACACCTTC. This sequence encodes CASSELTGYTF.

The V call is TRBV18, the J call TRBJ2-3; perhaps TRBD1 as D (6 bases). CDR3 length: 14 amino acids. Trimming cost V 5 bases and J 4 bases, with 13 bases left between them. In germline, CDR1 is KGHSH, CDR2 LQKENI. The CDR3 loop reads CASSDTGWSDTQYF. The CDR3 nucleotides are TGTGCCAGCTCAGATACAGGGTGGTCAGATACGCAGTATTTT.

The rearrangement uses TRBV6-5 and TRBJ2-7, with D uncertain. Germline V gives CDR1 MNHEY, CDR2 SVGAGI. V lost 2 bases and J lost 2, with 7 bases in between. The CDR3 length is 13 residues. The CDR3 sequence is CASSYRITYEQYF. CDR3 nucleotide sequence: TGTGCCAGCAGTTACAGAATTACCTACGAGCAGTACTTC.